This T cell receptor (beta chain) was observed in a study of T cell repertoires in cytomegalovirus infection. Study in general: TCR beta signatures that were public indicated CMV infection and matching HLA type.

A remark on this clonotype: What it binds is unknown.

This CDR3 comprises 11 residues. The germline V and J ends were trimmed by 7 bases and 8 bases, with 9 bases remaining between them. CDR1 is LNHDA, CDR2 SQIVND, per germline (reference sequence). TCRdb ran MiXCR on the reads and lists one entry per CDR3 protein. The sample has about 530,000 distinct CDR3 sequences, more than 25% seen once. Study outcomes and limitations: Carriers of CMV plus the relevant HLA were identified by cumulative public TCR beta family frequency.

The rearrangement uses TRBV19 and TRBJ2-4; D uncertain. This receptor was taken from a human donor in good health (CMV status not recorded). Some clones in this sample may be carry-over from other donors' samples. The sample was PBMCs. CDR3 residues: CASKPEDIQYF. CDR3 nucleotide sequence: TGTGCCAGTAAGCCAGAGGACATTCAGTACTTC.